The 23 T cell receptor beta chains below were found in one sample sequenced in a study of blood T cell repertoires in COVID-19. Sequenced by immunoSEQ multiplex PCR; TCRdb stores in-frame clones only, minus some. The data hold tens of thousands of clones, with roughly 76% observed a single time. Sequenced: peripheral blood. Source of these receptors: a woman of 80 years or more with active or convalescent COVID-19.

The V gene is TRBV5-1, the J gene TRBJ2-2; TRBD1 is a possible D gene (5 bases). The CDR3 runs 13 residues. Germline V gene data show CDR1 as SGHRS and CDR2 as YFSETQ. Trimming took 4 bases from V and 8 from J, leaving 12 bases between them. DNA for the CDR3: TGCGCCAGCAGCCTGGACACCGTGGGGGAGCTGTTTTTT. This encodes CASSLDTVGELFF.

This CDR3 reads CASSSTGTGGNYGYTF. CDR3 coding DNA: TGTGCCAGCAGCTCGACCGGGACAGGGGGCAACTATGGCTACACCTTC. V usage is TRBV5-8 and J usage is TRBJ1-2; 12 bases line up with TRBD1. The J segment lost 2 bases and the V segment lost 3 bases, leaving 5 bases of the junction unmatched. The CDR3 is 16 amino acids. Germline CDR1 is SGHTS and CDR2 is YDEGEE.

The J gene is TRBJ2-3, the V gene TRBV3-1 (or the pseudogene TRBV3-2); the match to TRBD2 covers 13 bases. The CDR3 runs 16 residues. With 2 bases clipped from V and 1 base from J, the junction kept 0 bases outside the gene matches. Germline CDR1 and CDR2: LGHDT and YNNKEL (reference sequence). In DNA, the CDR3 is TGTGCCAGCAGCCAAACTAGCGGGGGGGGCACAGATACGCAGTATTTT. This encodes CASSQTSGGGTDTQYF.

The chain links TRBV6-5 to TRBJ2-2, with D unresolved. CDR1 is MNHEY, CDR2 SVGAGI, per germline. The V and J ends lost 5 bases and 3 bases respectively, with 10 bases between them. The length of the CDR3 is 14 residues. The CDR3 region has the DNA TGTGCCAGCAGTCTATCCCGGGACACCGGGGAGCTGTTTTTT. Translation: CASSLSRDTGELFF.

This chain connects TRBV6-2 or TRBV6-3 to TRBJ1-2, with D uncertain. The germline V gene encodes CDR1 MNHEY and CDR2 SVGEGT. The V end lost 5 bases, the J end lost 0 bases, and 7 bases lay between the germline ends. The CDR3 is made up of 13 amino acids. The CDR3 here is CASSVYTNYGYTF. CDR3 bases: TGTGCCAGCAGTGTATATACTAACTATGGCTACACCTTC.

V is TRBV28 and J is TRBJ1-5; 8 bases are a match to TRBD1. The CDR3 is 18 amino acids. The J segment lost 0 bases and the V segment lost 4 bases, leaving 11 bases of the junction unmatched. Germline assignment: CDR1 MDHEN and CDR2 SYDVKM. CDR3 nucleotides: TGTGCCAGCAGTTACAAGAGAGACAGGGGTTATAGCAATCAGCCCCAGCATTTT. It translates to CASSYKRDRGYSNQPQHF. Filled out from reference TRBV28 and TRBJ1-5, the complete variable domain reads DVKVTQSSRYLVKRTGEKVFLECVQDMDHENMFWYRQDPGLGLRLIYFSYDVKMKEKGDIPEGYSVSREKKERFSLILESASTNQTSMYLCASSYKRDRGYSNQPQHFGDGTRLSIL.

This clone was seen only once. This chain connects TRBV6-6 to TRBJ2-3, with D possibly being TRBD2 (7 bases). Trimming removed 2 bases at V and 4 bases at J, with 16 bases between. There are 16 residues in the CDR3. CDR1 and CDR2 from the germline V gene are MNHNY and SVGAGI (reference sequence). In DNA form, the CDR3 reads TGTGCCAGCAGTTACACCGTCGGGGGGCCCGCAGATACGCAGTATTTT. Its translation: CASSYTVGGPADTQYF.

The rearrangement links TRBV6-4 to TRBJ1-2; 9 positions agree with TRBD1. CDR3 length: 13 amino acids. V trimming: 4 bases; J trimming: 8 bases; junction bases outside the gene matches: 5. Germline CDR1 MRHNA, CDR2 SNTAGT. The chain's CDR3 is CASSGQGQGGYTF. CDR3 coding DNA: TGTGCCAGCAGTGGACAGGGACAGGGCGGCTACACCTTC.

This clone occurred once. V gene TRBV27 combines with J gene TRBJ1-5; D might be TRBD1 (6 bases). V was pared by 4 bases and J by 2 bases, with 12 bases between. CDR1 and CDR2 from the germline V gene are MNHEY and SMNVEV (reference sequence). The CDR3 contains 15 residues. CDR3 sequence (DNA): TGTGCCAGCAGTTGGGGGCAGGGCGGCAATCAGCCCCAGCATTTT. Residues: CASSWGQGGNQPQHF.

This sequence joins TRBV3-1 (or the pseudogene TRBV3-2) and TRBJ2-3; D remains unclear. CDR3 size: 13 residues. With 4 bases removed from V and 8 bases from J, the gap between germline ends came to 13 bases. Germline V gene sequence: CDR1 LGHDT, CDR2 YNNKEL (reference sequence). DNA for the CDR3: TGTGCCAGCAGCCCCCTAACGCCTCCTACGCAGTATTTT. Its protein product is CASSPLTPPTQYF.

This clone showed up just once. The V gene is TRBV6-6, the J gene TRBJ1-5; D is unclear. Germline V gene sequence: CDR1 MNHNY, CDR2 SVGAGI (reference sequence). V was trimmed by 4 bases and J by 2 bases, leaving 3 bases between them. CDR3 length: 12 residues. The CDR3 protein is CASSSGNQPQHF. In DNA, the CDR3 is TGTGCCAGCAGTTCGGGCAATCAGCCCCAGCATTTT.

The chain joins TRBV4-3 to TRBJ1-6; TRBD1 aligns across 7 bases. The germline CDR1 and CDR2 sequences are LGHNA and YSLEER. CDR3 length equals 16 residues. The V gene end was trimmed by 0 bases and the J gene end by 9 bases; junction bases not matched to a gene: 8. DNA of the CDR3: TGCGCCAGCAGCCAAGAGTGGCAGGGGGTGGTTTCACCCCTCCACTTT. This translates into CASSQEWQGVVSPLHF.

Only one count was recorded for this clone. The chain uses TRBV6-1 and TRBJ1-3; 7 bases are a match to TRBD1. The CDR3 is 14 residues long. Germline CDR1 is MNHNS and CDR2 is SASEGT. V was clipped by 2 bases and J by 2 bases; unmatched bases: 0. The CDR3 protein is CASSEQGAGNTIYF. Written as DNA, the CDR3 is TGTGCCAGCAGTGAACAGGGGGCTGGAAACACCATATATTTT.

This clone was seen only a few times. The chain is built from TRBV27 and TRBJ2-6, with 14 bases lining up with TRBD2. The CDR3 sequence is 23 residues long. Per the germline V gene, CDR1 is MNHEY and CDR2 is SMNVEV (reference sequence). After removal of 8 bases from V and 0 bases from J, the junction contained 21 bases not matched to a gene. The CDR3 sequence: CASATKGTSGGYLLPSGANVLTF. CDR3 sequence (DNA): TGTGCCAGCGCAACCAAGGGGACTAGCGGGGGTTATTTATTACCCTCTGGGGCCAACGTCCTGACTTTC.

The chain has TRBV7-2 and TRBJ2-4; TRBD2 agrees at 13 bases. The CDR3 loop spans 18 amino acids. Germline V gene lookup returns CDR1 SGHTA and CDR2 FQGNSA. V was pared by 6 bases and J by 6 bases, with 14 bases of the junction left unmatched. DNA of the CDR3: TGTGCCAGCAGTTTCGGACTAGCGGGAGCGGGTTCTGCAAACATTCAGTACTTC. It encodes CASSFGLAGAGSANIQYF.

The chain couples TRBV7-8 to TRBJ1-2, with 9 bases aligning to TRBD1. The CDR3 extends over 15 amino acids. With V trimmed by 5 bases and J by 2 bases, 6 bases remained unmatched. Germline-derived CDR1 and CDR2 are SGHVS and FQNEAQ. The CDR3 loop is CASSLGTGNNYGYTF. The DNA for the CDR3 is TGTGCCAGCAGCCTAGGGACAGGGAACAACTATGGCTACACCTTC.

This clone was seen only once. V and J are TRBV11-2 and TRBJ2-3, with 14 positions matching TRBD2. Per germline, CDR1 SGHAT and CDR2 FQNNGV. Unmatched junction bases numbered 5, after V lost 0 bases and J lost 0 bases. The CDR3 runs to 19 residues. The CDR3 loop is CASSLDWGLAGVSTDTQYF. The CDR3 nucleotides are TGTGCCAGCAGCTTAGATTGGGGACTAGCGGGGGTCAGCACAGATACGCAGTATTTT.

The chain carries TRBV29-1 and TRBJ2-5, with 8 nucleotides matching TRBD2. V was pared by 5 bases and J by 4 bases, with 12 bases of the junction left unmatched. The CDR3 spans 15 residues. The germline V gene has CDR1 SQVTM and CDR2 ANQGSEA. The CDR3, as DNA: TGCAGCGTTAGCCACTCACTCCGGGGGGGAGAGACCCAGTACTTC. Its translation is CSVSHSLRGGETQYF.

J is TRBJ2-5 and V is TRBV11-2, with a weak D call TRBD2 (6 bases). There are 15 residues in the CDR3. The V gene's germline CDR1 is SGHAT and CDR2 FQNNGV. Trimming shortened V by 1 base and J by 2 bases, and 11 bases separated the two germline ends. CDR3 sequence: CASSLVWAGQETQYF. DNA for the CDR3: TGTGCCAGCAGCTTAGTTTGGGCGGGACAAGAGACCCAGTACTTC. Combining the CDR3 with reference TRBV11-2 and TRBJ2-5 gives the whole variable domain EAGVAQSPRYKIIEKRQSVAFWCNPISGHATLYWYQQILGQGPKLLIQFQNNGVVDDSQLPKDRFSAERLKGVDSTLKIQPAKLEDSAVYLCASSLVWAGQETQYFGPGTRLLVL.

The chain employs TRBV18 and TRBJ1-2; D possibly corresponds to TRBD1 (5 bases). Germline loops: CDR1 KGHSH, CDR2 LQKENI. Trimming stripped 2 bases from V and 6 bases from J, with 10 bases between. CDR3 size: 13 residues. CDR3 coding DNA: TGTGCCAGCTCACCAAACCAGGGTGATGGCTACACCTTC. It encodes CASSPNQGDGYTF.

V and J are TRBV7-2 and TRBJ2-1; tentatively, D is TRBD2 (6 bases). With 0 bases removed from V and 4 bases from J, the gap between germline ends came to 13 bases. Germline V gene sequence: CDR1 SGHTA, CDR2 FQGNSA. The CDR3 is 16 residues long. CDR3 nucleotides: TGTGCCAGCAGCTTAGCGCTACTAGCAGATTACAATGAGCAGTTCTTC. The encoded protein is CASSLALLADYNEQFF. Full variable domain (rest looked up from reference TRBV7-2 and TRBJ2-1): GAGVSQSPSNKVTEKGKDVELRCDPISGHTALYWYRQSLGQGLEFLIYFQGNSAPDKSGLPSDRFSAERTGGSVSTLTIQRTQQEDSAVYLCASSLALLADYNEQFFGPGTRLTVL.

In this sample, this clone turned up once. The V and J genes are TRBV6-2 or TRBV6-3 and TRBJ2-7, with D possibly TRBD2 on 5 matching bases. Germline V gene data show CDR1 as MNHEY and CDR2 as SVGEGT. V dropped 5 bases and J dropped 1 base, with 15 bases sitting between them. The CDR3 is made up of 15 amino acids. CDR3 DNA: TGTGCCAGCAGTCGCGGACTCATCGGTTCCTACGAGCAGTACTTC. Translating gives CASSRGLIGSYEQYF.

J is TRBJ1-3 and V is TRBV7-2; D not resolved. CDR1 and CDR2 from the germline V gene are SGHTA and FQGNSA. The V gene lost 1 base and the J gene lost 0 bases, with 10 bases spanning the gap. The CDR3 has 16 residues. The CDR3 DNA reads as TGTGCCAGCAGCTTAGTGGAGTCGAGCTCTGGAAACACCATATATTTT. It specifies CASSLVESSSGNTIYF.